This section outlines one TCR beta chain sequence together with its context. Antigen unknown. The protocol was immunoSEQ multiplex PCR, while the TCRdb copy is restricted to in-frame clones and leaves out a portion. The sample includes around 150,000 clones, 90% to 97% of them seen just once. The V and J ends lost 3 bases and 6 bases respectively, with 15 bases between them. There are 16 residues in the CDR3. CDR1 is KGHSH, CDR2 LQKENI, per germline. The sample comes from a study of cytomegalovirus exposure and HLA in healthy donors. Study observations and caveats: TCR clusters originating in the first cohort tended to co-occur in the roughly 120 validation repertoires, according to a later analysis. The investigators catalogued some 150 TCR beta chains as cytomegalovirus-associated.

Sequencing input: PBMCs. This sequence originates from a young woman in good health and CMV-seronegative. The chain has TRBV18 and TRBJ1-6; TRBD1 is a possible D gene (6 bases). CDR3 nucleotide sequence: TGTGCCAGCTCACCCGCCCGGGGGGCGCTTAATTCACCCCTCCACTTT. Amino acid sequence: CASSPARGALNSPLHF.